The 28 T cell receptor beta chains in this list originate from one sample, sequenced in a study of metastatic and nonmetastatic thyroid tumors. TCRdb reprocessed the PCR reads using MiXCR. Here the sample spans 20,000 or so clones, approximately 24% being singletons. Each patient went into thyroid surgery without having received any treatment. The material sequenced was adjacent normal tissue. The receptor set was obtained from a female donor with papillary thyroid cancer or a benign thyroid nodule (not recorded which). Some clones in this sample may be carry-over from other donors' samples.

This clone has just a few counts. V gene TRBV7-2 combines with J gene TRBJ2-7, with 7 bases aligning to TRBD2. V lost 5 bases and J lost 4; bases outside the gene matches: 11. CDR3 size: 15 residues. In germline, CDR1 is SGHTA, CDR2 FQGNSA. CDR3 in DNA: TGTGCCAGCAGCCCCGCCAGCGGGATTGGGTACGAGCAGTACTTC. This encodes CASSPASGIGYEQYF.

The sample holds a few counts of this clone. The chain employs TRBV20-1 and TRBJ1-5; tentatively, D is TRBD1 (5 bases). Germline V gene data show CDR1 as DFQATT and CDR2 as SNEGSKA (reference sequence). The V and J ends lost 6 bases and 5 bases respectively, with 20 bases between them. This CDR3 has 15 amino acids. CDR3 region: CSAEGRDGGYQPQHF. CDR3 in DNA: TGCAGTGCCGAGGGTAGGGACGGTGGGTATCAGCCCCAGCATTTT.

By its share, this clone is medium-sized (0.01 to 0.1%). CDR3: CASSPVGSTNEKLFF. The DNA for the CDR3 is TGTGCCAGCAGCCCTGTGGGATCAACTAATGAAAAACTGTTTTTT. The genes are TRBV12-3 or TRBV12-4 and TRBJ1-4, with no clear D. CDR3 length equals 15 residues. The germline V and J ends were trimmed by 6 bases and 0 bases, with 11 bases remaining between them.

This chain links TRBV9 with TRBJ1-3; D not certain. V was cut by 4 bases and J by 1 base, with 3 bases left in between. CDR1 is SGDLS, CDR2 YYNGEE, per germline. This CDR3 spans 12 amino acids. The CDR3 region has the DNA TGTGCCAGCAGCCGGTCTGGAAACACCATATATTTT. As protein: CASSRSGNTIYF.

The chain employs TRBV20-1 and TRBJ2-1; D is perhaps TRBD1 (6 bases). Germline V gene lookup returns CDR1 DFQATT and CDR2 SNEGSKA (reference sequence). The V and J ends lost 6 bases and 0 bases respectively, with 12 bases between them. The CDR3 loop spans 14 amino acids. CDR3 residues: CSAPADSSYNEQFF. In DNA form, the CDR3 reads TGCAGTGCCCCAGCGGACAGCTCCTACAATGAGCAGTTCTTC.

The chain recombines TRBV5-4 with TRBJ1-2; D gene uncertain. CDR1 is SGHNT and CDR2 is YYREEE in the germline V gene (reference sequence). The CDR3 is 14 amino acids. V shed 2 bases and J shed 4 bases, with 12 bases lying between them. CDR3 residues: CASSFDGPFYGYTF. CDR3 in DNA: TGTGCCAGCAGCTTCGACGGGCCTTTCTATGGCTACACCTTC.

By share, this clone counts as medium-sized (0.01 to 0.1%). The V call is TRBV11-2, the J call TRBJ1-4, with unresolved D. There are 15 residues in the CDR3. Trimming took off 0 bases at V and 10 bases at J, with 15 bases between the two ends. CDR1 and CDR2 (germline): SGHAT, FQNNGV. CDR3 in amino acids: CASSLEVEPGGKLFF. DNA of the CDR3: TGTGCCAGCAGCTTAGAGGTGGAACCCGGCGGAAAACTGTTTTTT.

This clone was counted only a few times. The CDR3 sequence is CASRQGGAVNTGELFF. The CDR3 nucleotides read TGTGCCAGCAGGCAAGGGGGAGCGGTGAACACCGGGGAGCTGTTTTTT. The chain carries TRBV27 and TRBJ2-2; possibly TRBD1 for D (6 bases). V was shortened by 6 bases and J by 1 base, with 15 bases between the two germline ends. Germline V gene sequence: CDR1 MNHEY, CDR2 SMNVEV (reference sequence). The CDR3 is made up of 16 amino acids.

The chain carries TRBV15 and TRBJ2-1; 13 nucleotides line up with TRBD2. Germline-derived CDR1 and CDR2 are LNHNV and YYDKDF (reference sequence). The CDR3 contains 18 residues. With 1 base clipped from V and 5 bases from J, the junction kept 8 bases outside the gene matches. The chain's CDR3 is CATSRGTSGSCPHNEQFF. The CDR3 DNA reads TGTGCCACCAGCAGAGGGACTAGCGGGAGTTGTCCACACAATGAGCAGTTCTTC.

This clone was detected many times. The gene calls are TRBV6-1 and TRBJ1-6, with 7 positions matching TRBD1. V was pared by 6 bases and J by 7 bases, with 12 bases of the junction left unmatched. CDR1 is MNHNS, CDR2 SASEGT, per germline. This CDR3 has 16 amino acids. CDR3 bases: TGTGCCAGCAGCCTGGGGGGACAGAGGCTCAATTCACCCCTCCACTTT. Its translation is CASSLGGQRLNSPLHF.

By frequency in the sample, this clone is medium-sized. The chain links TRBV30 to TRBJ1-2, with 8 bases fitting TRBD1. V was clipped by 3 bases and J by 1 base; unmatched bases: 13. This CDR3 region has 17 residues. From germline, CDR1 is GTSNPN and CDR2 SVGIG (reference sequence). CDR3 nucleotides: TGTGCCTGGAGGGTAGGGTGGGACAGGATCCTTAACTATGGCTACACCTTC. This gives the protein CAWRVGWDRILNYGYTF.

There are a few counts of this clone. Here the CDR3 DNA reads TGTGCCAGCAGCTCGGGACAGGGGAACTCCTATAATTCACCCCTCCACTTT. This codes for CASSSGQGNSYNSPLHF. V gene TRBV11-2 combines with J gene TRBJ1-6, with 10 positions matching TRBD1. CDR1 and CDR2 from the germline V gene are SGHAT and FQNNGV. There are 17 residues in the CDR3. V lost 4 bases, J lost 0 bases, and 3 bases stayed unmatched.

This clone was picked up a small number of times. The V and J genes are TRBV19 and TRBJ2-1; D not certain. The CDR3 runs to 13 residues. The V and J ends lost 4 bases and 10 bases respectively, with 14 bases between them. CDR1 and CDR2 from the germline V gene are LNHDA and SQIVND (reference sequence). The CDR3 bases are TGTGCCAGTAGTAAGGCAGTCCTGGTGGAGCAGTTCTTC. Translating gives CASSKAVLVEQFF.

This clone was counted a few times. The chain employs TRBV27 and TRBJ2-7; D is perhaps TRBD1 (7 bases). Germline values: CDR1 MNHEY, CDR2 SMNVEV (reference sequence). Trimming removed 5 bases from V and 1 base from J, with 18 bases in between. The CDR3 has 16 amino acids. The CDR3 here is CASSPRQGGRSYEQYF. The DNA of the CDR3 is TGTGCCAGCAGTCCCCGCCAGGGGGGTCGGTCCTACGAGCAGTACTTC.

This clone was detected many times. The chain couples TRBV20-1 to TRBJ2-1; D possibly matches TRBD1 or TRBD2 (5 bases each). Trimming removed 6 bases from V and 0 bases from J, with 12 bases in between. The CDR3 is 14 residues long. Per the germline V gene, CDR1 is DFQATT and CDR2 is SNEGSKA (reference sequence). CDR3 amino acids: CSALRDRSYNEQFF. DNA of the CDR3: TGCAGTGCCCTCCGGGACCGCTCCTACAATGAGCAGTTCTTC.

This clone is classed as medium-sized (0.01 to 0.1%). This chain's CDR3 is CAISENPSGTDTQYF. The CDR3 nucleotides read TGTGCCATCAGTGAGAACCCTAGCGGCACAGATACGCAGTATTTT. The chain employs TRBV10-3 and TRBJ2-3, with D possibly TRBD2 on 6 matching bases. Per the germline V gene, CDR1 is ENHRY and CDR2 is SYGVKD. This CDR3 contains 15 residues. V shed 2 bases and J shed 1 base, with 10 bases lying between them.

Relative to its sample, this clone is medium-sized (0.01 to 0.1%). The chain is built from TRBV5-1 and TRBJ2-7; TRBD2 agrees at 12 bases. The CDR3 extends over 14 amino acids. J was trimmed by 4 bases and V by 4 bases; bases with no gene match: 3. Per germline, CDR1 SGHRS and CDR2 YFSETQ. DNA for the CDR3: TGCGCCAGCAGCCAGGGACTAGCGGGTTACGAGCAGTACTTC. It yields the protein CASSQGLAGYEQYF.

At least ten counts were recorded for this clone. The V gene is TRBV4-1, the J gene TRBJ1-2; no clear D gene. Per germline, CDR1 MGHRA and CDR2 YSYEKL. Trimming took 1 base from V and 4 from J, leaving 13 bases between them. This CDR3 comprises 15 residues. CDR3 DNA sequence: TGCGCCAGCAGCCAAGCTGTGGCAGCCGTCTATGGCTACACCTTC. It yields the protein CASSQAVAAVYGYTF.

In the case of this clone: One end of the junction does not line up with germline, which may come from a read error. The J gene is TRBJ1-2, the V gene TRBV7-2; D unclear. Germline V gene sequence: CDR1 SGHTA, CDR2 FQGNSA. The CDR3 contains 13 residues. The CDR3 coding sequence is TGTGCTAGCAGCCCAGACCCCACGCGAGGATACACCTTC. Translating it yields CASSPDPTRGYTF.

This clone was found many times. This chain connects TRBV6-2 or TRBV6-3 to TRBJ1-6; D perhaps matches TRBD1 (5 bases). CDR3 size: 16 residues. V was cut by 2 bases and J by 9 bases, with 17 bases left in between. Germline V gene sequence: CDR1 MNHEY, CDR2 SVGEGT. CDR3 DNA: TGTGCCAGCAGTTACCTCGACCCCCGACAGAGTTCACCCCTCCACTTT. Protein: CASSYLDPRQSSPLHF.

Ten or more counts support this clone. This chain's CDR3 is CASSQDRTSGNTIYF. The CDR3, as DNA: TGTGCCAGCAGCCAAGATCGGACCTCTGGAAACACCATATATTTT. The gene calls are TRBV4-2 and TRBJ1-3, with D unclear. Germline V gives CDR1 LGHNA, CDR2 YNFKEQ. CDR3 length equals 15 residues. Trimming removed 0 bases at V and 0 bases at J, with 6 bases between.

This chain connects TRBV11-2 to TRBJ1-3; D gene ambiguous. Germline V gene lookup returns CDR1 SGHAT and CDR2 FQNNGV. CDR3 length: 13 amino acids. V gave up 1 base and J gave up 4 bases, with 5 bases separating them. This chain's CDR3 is CASSLATGNTIYF. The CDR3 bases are TGTGCCAGCAGCTTAGCGACAGGAAACACCATATATTTT.

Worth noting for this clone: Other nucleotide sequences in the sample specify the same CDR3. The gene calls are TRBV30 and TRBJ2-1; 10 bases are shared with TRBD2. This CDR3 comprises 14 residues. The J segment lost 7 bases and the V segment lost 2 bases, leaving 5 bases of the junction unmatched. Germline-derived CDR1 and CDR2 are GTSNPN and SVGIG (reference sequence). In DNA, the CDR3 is TGTGCCTGGAGTCGACTAGCGGGTTATAATGAGCAGTTCTTC. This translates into CAWSRLAGYNEQFF.

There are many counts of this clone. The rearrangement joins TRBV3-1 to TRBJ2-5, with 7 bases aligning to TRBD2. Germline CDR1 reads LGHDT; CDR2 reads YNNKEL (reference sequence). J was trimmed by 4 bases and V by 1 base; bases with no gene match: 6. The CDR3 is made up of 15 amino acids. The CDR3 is CASSQGGGRGETQYF. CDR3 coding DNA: TGTGCCAGCAGCCAAGGGGGCGGGAGAGGAGAGACCCAGTACTTC.

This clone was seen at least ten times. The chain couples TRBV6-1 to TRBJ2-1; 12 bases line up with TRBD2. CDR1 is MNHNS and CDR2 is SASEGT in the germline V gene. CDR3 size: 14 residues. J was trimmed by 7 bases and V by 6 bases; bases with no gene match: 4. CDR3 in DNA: TGTGCCAGCAGCAGACTAGCGGGAGCGAATGAGCAGTTCTTC. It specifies CASSRLAGANEQFF.

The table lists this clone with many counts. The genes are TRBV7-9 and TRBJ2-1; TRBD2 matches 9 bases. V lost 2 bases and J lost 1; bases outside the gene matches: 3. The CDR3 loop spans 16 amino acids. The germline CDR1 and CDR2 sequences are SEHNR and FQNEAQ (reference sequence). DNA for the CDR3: TGTGCCAGCAGCTTATCGCTAGCGGGATCCTACAATGAGCAGTTCTTC. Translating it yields CASSLSLAGSYNEQFF. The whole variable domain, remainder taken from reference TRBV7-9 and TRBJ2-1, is DTGVSQNPRHKITKRGQNVTFRCDPISEHNRLYWYRQTLGQGPEFLTYFQNEAQLEKSRLLSDRFSAERPKGSFSTLEIQRTEQGDSAMYLCASSLSLAGSYNEQFFGPGTRLTVL.

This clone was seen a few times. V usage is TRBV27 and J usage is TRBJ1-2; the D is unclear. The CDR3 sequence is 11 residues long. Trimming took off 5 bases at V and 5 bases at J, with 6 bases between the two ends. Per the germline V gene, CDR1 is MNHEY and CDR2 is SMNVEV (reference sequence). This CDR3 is CASSPGYGYTF. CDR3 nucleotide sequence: TGTGCCAGCAGTCCAGGTTATGGCTACACCTTC.

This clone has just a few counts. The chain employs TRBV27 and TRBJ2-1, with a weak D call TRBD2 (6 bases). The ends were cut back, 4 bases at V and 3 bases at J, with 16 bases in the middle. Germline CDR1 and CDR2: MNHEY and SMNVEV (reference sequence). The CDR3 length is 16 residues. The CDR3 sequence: CASSSLRGGIYNEQFF. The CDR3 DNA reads TGTGCCAGCAGTTCGTTAAGGGGCGGGATCTACAATGAGCAGTTCTTC.